This T cell receptor beta chain was profiled in a study of cytomegalovirus exposure and HLA in healthy donors. CDR1 and CDR2 (germline): GTSNPN, SVGIG (reference sequence). The V end was cut by 2 bases, the J end by 2 bases, with 13 bases between. The CDR3 loop spans 14 amino acids. The PCR was carried out with 60 Vbeta primers and 13 Jbeta primers. Sequencing was performed with immunoSEQ multiplex PCR; in TCRdb, only in-frame clones are kept and a portion is missing. The sample holds about 150,000 clones; about 70% are singletons and the top ten take about 1.8%. The receptor was derived from a woman aged 40-49 years in good health and CMV-seronegative. Material for sequencing was PBMCs. The gene calls are TRBV30 and TRBJ2-7; D may be TRBD2 (6 bases). CDR3 protein: CAWSSGGGTYEQYF. In DNA form, the CDR3 reads TGTGCCTGGAGTTCCGGGGGAGGTACCTACGAGCAGTACTTC.